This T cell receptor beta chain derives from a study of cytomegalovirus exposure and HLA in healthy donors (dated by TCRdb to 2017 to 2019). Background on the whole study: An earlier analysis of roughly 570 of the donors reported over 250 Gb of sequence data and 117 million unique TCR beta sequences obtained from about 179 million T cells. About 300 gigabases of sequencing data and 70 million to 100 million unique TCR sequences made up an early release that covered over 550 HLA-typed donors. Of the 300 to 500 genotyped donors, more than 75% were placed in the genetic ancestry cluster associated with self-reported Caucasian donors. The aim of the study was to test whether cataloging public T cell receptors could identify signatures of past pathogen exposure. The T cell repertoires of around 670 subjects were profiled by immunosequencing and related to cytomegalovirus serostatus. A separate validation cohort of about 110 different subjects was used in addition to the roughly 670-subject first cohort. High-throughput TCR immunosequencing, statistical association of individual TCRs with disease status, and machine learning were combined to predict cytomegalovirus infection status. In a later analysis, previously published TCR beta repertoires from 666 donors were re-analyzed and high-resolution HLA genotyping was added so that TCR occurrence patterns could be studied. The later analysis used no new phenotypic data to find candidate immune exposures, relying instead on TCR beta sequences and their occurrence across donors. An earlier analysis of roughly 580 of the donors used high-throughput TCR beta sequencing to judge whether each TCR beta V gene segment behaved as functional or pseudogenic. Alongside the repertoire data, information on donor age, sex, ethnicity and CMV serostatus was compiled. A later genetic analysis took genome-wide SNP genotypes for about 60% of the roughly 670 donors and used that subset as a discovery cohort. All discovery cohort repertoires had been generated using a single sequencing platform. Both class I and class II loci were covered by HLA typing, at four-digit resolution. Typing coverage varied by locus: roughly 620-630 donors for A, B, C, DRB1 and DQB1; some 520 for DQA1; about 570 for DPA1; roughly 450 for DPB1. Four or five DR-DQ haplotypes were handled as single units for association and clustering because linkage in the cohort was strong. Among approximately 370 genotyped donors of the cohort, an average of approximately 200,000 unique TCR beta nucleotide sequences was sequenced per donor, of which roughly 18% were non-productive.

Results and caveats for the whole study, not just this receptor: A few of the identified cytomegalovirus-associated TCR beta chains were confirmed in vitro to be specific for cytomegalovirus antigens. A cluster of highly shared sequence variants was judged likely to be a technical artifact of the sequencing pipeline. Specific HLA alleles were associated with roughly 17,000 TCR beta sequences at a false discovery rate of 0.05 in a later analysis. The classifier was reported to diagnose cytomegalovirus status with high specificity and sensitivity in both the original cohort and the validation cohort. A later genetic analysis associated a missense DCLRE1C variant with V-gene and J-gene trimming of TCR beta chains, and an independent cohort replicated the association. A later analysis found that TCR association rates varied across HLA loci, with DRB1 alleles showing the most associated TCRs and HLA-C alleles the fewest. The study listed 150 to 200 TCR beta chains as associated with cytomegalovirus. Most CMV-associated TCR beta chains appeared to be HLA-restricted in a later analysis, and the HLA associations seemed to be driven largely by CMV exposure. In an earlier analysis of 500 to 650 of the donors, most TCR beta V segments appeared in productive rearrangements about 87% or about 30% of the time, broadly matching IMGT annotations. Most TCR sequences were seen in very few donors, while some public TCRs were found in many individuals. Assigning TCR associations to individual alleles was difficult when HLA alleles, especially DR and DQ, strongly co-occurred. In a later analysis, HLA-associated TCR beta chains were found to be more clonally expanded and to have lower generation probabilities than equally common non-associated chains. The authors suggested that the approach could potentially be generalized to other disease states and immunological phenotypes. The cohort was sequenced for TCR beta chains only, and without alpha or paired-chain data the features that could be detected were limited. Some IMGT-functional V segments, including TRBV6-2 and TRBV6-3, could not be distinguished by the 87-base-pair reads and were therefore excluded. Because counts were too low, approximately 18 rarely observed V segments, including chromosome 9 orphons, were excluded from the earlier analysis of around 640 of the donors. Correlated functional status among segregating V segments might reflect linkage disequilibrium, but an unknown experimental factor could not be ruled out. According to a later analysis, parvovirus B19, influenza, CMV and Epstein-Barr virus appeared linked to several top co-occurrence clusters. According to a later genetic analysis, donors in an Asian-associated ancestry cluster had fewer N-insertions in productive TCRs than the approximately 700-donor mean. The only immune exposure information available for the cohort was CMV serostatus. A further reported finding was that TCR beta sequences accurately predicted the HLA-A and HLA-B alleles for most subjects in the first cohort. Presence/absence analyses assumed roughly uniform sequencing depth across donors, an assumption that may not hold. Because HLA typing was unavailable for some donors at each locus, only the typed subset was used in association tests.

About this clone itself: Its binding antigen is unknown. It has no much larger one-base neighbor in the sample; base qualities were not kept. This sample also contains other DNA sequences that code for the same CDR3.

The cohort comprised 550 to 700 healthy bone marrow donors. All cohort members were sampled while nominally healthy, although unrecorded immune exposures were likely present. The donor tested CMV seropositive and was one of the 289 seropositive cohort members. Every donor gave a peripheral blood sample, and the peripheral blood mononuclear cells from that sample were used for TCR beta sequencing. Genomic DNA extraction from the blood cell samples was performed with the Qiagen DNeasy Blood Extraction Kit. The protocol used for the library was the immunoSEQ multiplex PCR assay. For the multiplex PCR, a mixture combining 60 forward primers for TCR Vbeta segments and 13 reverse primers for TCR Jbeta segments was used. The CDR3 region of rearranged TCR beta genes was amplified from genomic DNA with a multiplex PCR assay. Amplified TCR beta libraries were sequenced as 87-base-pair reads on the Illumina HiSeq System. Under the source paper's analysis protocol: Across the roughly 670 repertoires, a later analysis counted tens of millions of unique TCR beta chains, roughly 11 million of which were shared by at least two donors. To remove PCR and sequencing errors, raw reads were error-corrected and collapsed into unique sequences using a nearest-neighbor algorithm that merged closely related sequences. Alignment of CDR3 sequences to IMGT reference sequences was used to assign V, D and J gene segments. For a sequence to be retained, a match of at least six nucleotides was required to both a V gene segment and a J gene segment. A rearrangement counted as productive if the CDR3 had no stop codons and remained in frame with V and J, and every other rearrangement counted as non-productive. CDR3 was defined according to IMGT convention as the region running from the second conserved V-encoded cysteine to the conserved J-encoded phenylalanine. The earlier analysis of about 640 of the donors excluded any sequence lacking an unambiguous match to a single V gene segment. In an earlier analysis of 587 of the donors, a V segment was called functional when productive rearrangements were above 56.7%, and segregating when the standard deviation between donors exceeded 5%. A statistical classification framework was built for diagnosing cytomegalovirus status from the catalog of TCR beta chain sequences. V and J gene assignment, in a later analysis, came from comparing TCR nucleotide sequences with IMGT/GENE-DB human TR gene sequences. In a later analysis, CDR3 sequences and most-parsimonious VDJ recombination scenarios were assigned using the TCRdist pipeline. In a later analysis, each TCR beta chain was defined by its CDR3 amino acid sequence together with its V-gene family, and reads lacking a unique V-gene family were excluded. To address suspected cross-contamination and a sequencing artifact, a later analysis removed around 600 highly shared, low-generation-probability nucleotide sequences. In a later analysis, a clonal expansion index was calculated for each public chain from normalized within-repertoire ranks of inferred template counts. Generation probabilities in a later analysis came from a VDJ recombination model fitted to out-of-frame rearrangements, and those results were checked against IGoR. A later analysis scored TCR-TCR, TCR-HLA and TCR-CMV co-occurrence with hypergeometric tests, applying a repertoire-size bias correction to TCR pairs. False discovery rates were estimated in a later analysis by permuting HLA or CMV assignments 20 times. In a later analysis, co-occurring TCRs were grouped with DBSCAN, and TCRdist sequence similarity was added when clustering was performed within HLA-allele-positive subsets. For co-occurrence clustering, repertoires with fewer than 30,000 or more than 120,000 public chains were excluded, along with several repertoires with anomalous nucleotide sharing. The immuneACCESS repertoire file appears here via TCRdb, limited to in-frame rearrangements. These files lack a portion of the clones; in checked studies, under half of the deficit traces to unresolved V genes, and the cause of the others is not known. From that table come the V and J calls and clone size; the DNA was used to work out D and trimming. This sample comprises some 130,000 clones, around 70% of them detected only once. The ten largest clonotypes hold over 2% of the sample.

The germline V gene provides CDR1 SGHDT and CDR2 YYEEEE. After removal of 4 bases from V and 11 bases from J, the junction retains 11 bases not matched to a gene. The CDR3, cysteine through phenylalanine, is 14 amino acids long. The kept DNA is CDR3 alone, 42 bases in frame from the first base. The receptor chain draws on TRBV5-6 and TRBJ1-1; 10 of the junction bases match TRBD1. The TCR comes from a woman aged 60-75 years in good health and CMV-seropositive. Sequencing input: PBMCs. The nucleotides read TGTGCCAGCAGCGTCGACAGGGGGCGCCTTGAGGCTTTCTTT. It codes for CASSVDRGRLEAFF.